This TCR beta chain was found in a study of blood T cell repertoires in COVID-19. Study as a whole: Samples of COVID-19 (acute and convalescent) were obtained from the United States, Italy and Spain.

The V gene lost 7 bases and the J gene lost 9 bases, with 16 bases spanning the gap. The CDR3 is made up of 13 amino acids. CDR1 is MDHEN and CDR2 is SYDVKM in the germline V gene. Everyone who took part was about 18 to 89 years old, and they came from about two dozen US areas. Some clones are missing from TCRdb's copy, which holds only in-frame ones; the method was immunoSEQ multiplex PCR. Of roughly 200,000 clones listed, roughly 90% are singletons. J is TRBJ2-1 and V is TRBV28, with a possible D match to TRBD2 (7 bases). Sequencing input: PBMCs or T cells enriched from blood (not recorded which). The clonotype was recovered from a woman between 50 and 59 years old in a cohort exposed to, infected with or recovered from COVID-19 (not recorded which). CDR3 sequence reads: CASTRGGGGEQFF. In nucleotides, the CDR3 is TGTGCCAGCACTAGGGGGGGCGGAGGTGAGCAGTTCTTC.